The rows below give T cell receptor beta chains drawn from one sample of a study of blood T cells in healthy people across ages. TCRdb re-called the 5' RACE reads with MiXCR, one entry per CDR3 protein. The sample includes approximately 900,000 distinct CDR3 sequences, about 44% of them seen just once. Sequenced material: blood. These receptor sequences come from a man aged 30 to 45 in good health. Each CDR3 is given with its conserved first and last residue. Each record gives: J gene, V gene, D gene, clone size, CDR3 protein, CDR3 DNA. A D gene is named only where the DNA matches it firmly. Size tells how often a clone was seen (once, few, many) or the class of an expanded clone, and some rows leave it out.

J: TRBJ1-6; V: TRBV12-3/TRBV12-4; D: -; size: -; CDR3: CASSLIGGTALHF; DNA: TGTGCCAGCAGTTTGATCGGGGGCACGGCCCTCCACTTT
J: TRBJ1-5; V: TRBV20-1; D: -; size: -; CDR3: CSARNSNQPQHF; DNA: TGCAGTGCTAGGAATAGCAATCAGCCCCAGCATTTT
J: TRBJ1-5; V: TRBV7-9; D: TRBD1; size: -; CDR3: CASSGEGGQPQHF; DNA: TGTGCCAGCAGCGGGGAAGGGGGCCAGCCCCAGCATTTT
J: TRBJ2-7; V: TRBV5-1; D: -; size: many; CDR3: CASSLDGPYEQYF; DNA: TGCGCCAGCAGCTTGGACGGCCCCTACGAGCAGTACTTC
J: TRBJ2-5; V: TRBV19; D: TRBD2; size: -; CDR3: CASSLPGSGVETQYF; DNA: TGTGCCAGTAGTCTCCCGGGAAGCGGGGTAGAGACCCAGTACTTC
J: TRBJ2-5; V: TRBV7-9; D: -; size: -; CDR3: CASSPGSYGQYF; DNA: TGTGCCAGCAGCCCAGGGTCCTACGGGCAGTACTTC
J: TRBJ2-7; V: TRBV27; D: -; size: few; CDR3: CASSLSERRHEQYF; DNA: TGTGCCAGCAGTTTAAGTGAACGACGACACGAGCAGTACTTC
J: TRBJ2-3; V: TRBV2; D: TRBD2; size: -; CDR3: CASSTTSGGLDTQYF; DNA: TGTGCCAGCAGTACGACTAGCGGGGGGCTAGATACGCAGTATTTT
J: TRBJ2-7; V: TRBV12-3/TRBV12-4; D: -; size: few; CDR3: CASSLGAHTYEQYF; DNA: TGTGCCAGCAGTTTAGGCGCTCATACCTACGAGCAGTACTTC
J: TRBJ2-2; V: TRBV7-3; D: -; size: few; CDR3: CASSLQGTNTGELFF; DNA: TGTGCCAGCAGCTTACAGGGCACGAACACCGGGGAGCTGTTTTTT
J: TRBJ2-5; V: TRBV21-1; D: -; size: -; CDR3: CASTLTGLKGETQYF; DNA: TGTGCCAGCACTTTGACAGGACTGAAGGGAGAGACCCAGTACTTC
J: TRBJ2-7; V: TRBV12-3/TRBV12-4; D: -; size: few; CDR3: CASSLTTGTEQYF; DNA: TGTGCCAGCAGTTTAACGACAGGAACCGAGCAGTACTTC
J: TRBJ2-7; V: TRBV5-1; D: -; size: few; CDR3: CASSLAGTQTYEQYF; DNA: TGCGCCAGCAGCTTGGCCGGTACTCAGACCTACGAGCAGTACTTC
J: TRBJ2-4; V: TRBV27; D: -; size: -; CDR3: CATTINNPVQNIQYF; DNA: TGTGCCACCACTATAAACAATCCTGTCCAAAACATTCAGTACTTC
J: TRBJ2-3; V: TRBV7-9; D: -; size: -; CDR3: CASLFGERDTQYF; DNA: TGTGCCAGCTTATTCGGGGAACGGGATACGCAGTATTTT
J: TRBJ1-1; V: TRBV29-1; D: -; size: -; CDR3: CSVAQGLNTEAFF; DNA: TGCAGCGTTGCCCAGGGTCTCAACACTGAAGCTTTCTTT
J: TRBJ2-3; V: TRBV28; D: -; size: few; CDR3: CASSGRENTDTQYF; DNA: TGTGCCAGCAGTGGCAGGGAGAACACAGATACGCAGTATTTT
J: TRBJ1-1; V: TRBV6-5; D: -; size: few; CDR3: CASSLRAGNTEAFF; DNA: -
J: TRBJ2-3; V: TRBV11-3; D: -; size: -; CDR3: CASSLGQTVDTQYF; DNA: TGTGCCAGCAGTCTGGGACAAACCGTGGATACGCAGTATTTT
J: TRBJ2-5; V: TRBV20-1; D: -; size: few; CDR3: CSASGRETQYF; DNA: TGCAGTGCTTCCGGACGTGAGACCCAGTACTTC
J: TRBJ2-3; V: TRBV12-3/TRBV12-4; D: TRBD2; size: -; CDR3: CASSLLPGRGGRSTDTQYF; DNA: TGTGCCAGCAGTTTACTTCCGGGTCGGGGGGGAAGAAGCACGGATACGCAGTATTTT
J: TRBJ2-3; V: TRBV7-2; D: TRBD2; size: -; CDR3: CASRVAGGSTDTQYF; DNA: TGTGCCAGCAGGGTGGCGGGGGGGAGCACAGATACGCAGTATTTT
J: TRBJ2-3; V: TRBV12-3/TRBV12-4; D: TRBD2; size: -; CDR3: CASSPGTSQAQYF; DNA: TGTGCCAGCAGTCCCGGGACTAGCCAGGCGCAGTATTTT
J: TRBJ1-1; V: TRBV3-1; D: TRBD1; size: -; CDR3: CASSQWAGQGVEAFF; DNA: TGTGCCAGCAGCCAATGGGCAGGACAGGGAGTTGAAGCTTTCTTT
J: TRBJ2-1; V: TRBV4-2; D: TRBD2; size: few; CDR3: CASSHRIGTSGAPYNEQFF; DNA: TGTGCCAGCAGCCACAGAATCGGGACTAGCGGGGCCCCCTACAATGAGCAGTTCTTC
J: TRBJ2-7; V: TRBV4-2; D: TRBD2; size: once; CDR3: CASSQASGGAIYSEQYF; DNA: TGTGCCAGCAGCCAAGCCAGCGGGGGGGCCATTTACAGCGAGCAGTACTTC
J: TRBJ1-5; V: TRBV6-1; D: -; size: -; CDR3: CASSEAGYSNQPQHF; DNA: TGTGCCAGCAGTGAAGCGGGCTATAGCAATCAGCCCCAGCATTTT
J: TRBJ2-5; V: TRBV7-3; D: -; size: -; CDR3: CASSLAPANKETQYF; DNA: TGTGCCAGCAGCTTGGCCCCAGCTAATAAAGAGACCCAGTACTTC
J: TRBJ2-4; V: TRBV20-1; D: -; size: -; CDR3: CSCPGVAKNIQYF; DNA: TGCAGCTGCCCTGGGGTAGCCAAAAACATTCAGTACTTC
J: TRBJ1-2; V: TRBV3-1; D: -; size: -; CDR3: CASSQDPGGTTNYGYTF; DNA: TGTGCCAGCAGCCAAGACCCTGGCGGAACAACTAACTATGGCTACACCTTC
J: TRBJ2-7; V: TRBV20-1; D: -; size: -; CDR3: CSGSNGGYEQYF; DNA: TGCAGTGGGAGTAATGGGGGCTACGAGCAGTACTTC
J: TRBJ2-5; V: TRBV12-3/TRBV12-4; D: TRBD1; size: few; CDR3: CASSNRDRNLQETQYF; DNA: TGTGCCAGCAGTAACCGGGACAGAAACCTACAAGAGACCCAGTACTTC
J: TRBJ1-2; V: TRBV28; D: -; size: once; CDR3: CASRGGNRGIYGYTF; DNA: TGTGCCAGCAGGGGGGGAAACAGAGGAATCTATGGCTACACCTTC
J: TRBJ2-5; V: TRBV12-3/TRBV12-4; D: -; size: few; CDR3: CASTTTDSPGTQYF; DNA: TGTGCCAGCACTACTACAGACAGCCCGGGGACCCAGTACTTC
J: TRBJ2-7; V: TRBV27; D: TRBD1; size: few; CDR3: CASSQGGVHEQYF; DNA: TGTGCCAGCAGTCAAGGGGGCGTCCACGAGCAGTACTTC
J: TRBJ2-7; V: TRBV6-1; D: -; size: -; CDR3: CASAVADSSYEQYF; DNA: TGTGCCAGCGCCGTCGCGGACAGCTCCTACGAGCAGTACTTC
J: TRBJ1-1; V: TRBV12-5; D: TRBD1; size: -; CDR3: CASGKDRQGADTEAFF; DNA: TGTGCTAGTGGTAAAGATCGACAGGGGGCGGACACTGAAGCTTTCTTT
J: TRBJ2-4; V: TRBV28; D: TRBD2; size: -; CDR3: CASSLLAGGGLAKNIQYF; DNA: TGTGCCAGCAGTTTATTAGCGGGGGGGGGATTAGCCAAAAACATTCAGTACTTC
J: TRBJ1-2; V: TRBV30; D: -; size: -; CDR3: CAWSEQALGGYTF; DNA: TGTGCCTGGAGCGAACAGGCATTGGGAGGCTACACCTTC
J: TRBJ2-4; V: TRBV7-2; D: TRBD2; size: many; CDR3: CASSLVAGVPPPIQYF; DNA: TGTGCCAGCAGCTTAGTAGCGGGGGTCCCCCCACCCATTCAGTACTTC
J: TRBJ2-5; V: TRBV6-2/TRBV6-3; D: TRBD1; size: few; CDR3: CASSWPGRGRRETQYF; DNA: TGTGCCAGCAGTTGGCCGGGAAGGGGGCGCAGGGAGACCCAGTACTTC